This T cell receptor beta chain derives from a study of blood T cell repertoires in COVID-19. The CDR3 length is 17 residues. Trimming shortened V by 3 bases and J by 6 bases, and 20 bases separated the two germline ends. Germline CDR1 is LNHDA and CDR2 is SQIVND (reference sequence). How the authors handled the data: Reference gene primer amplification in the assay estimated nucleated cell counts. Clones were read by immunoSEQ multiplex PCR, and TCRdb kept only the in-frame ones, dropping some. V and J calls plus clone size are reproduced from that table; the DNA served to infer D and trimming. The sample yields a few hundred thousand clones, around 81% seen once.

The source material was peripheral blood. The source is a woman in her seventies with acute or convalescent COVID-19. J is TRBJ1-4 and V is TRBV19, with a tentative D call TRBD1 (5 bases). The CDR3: CASSMPPGGGRHEKLFF. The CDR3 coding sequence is TGTGCCAGTAGTATGCCCCCTGGCGGGGGACGGCATGAAAAACTGTTTTTT.